This T cell receptor beta chain was identified during a study of blood T cell repertoires in COVID-19. Study background: Both acute and convalescent COVID-19 samples were obtained from the United States, Italy and Spain. The cDNA or gDNA used as material had been derived from T cells, B-cell-depleted T cells, or PBMCs.

Generated by immunoSEQ multiplex PCR, the TCRdb table keeps only in-frame clones and is missing some. The sample has roughly 300,000 clones, around 92% seen once. The sequence derives from a woman aged 30 to 39 with COVID-19, enrolled during active disease. Sequencing used peripheral blood.

The CDR3 sequence: CASSLLGGAYNEQFF. CDR3 sequence (DNA): TGTGCCAGCAGTTTACTCGGGGGAGCCTACAATGAGCAGTTCTTC. The rearrangement uses TRBV28 and TRBJ2-1; D perhaps matches TRBD2 (6 bases). The CDR3 is 15 amino acids. The germline gives CDR1 MDHEN, CDR2 SYDVKM. Trimming removed 2 bases from V and 2 bases from J, with 10 bases in between.